The rows below give T cell receptor beta chains drawn from one sample of a study of blood T cell repertoires in COVID-19. Sequencing used immunoSEQ multiplex PCR; TCRdb keeps in-frame clones, though not all of them. The table includes 300,000 or so clones, around 85% detected once. Material for sequencing was peripheral blood. All receptors come from a woman between 50 and 59 years old with active or convalescent COVID-19. The CDR3 runs from the conserved cysteine through the conserved F or W. D genes are given only for firm matches. Some rows have no size entry. The others give once, few or many, or a class for an expanded clone.

D,size,J,V,DNA,CDR3
NA,once,TRBJ1-5,TRBV5-8,TGTGCCAGCAGCTTGGCCGCCGGGAGCGGTCAGCCCCAGCATTTT,CASSLAAGSGQPQHF
NA,NA,TRBJ2-7,TRBV10-2,TGCGCCAGCAGTGAAGGCGGGTACGAGCAGTACTTC,CASSEGGYEQYF
TRBD1,NA,TRBJ2-2,TRBV30,TGTGCCTGGAGTGTAAGGGGGCCCGCAACCGGGGAGCTGTTTTTT,CAWSVRGPATGELFF
TRBD1,NA,TRBJ2-1,TRBV29-1,TGCAGCTCATTACAGGGGGCTTACAATGAGCAGTTCTTC,CSSLQGAYNEQFF
NA,NA,TRBJ1-3,TRBV5-1,TGCGCCAGCGGCCAGTCAGGGACTGATGGAAACACCATATATTTT,CASGQSGTDGNTIYF
NA,NA,TRBJ1-1,TRBV18,TGTGCCAGCTCACTGAAGGACAGAGCTGAAGCTTTCTTT,CASSLKDRAEAFF
TRBD1,NA,TRBJ1-1,TRBV29-1,TGCAGCGTTTTACGTCTACCGGGACAGATAAACACTGAAGCTTTCTTT,CSVLRLPGQINTEAFF
TRBD1,NA,TRBJ1-3,TRBV10-3,TGTGCCATCTGGACAGGGTCTGGAAACACCATATATTTT,CAIWTGSGNTIYF
TRBD2,few,TRBJ2-1,TRBV11-1,TGTGCCAGCAGCTCGACTGGCGGGAGCTCCTACAATGAGCAGTTCTTC,CASSSTGGSSYNEQFF
TRBD1,NA,TRBJ1-1,TRBV11-3,TGTGCCAGCAGCTCGGGACAGGGGGCGAACACTGAAGCTTTCTTT,CASSSGQGANTEAFF
NA,NA,TRBJ1-5,TRBV10-3,TGTGCCATCAGTGGGACAGAGAATCAGCCCCAGCATTTT,CAISGTENQPQHF
NA,NA,TRBJ1-1,TRBV3-1/TRBV3-2,TGTGCCAGCAGGTCCAGGGGGAACACTGAAGCTTTCTTT,CASRSRGNTEAFF
NA,NA,TRBJ1-5,TRBV12-5,TGTGCTAGTGGACTAGGGGGGGGCAATCAGCCCCAGCATTTT,CASGLGGGNQPQHF
TRBD2,NA,TRBJ2-1,TRBV5-1,TGCGCCAGCAGCCCACCGGGCGGCTTTAAGCGGGAGGGTTTGGTTGGCCCCTACAATGAGCAGTTCTTC,CASSPPGGFKREGLVGPYNEQFF
NA,NA,TRBJ1-1,TRBV7-2,TGTGCCAGCAGTTACGTAGAGAACACTGAAGCTTTCTTT,CASSYVENTEAFF
NA,NA,TRBJ1-2,TRBV10-2,TGCGCCAGCGGAGACGTTATAGCTAACTATGGCTACACCTTC,CASGDVIANYGYTF
NA,NA,TRBJ2-3,TRBV3-1/TRBV3-2,TGTGCCAGCAGCCCGGACTACCGATTCACAGATACGCAGTATTTT,CASSPDYRFTDTQYF
NA,NA,TRBJ1-1,TRBV5-4,TGTGCCAGCAGCGATCGGGCCCAGGGCACTGAAGCTTTCTTT,CASSDRAQGTEAFF
TRBD2,NA,TRBJ2-3,TRBV6-1,TGTGCCAGCAGTGAAAGGGCGGGAGGGCCTAGCACAGATACGCAGTATTTT,CASSERAGGPSTDTQYF
NA,NA,TRBJ2-1,TRBV15,TGTGCCACCAGCACTAGACTATCCCCCTACAATGAGCAGTTCTTC,CATSTRLSPYNEQFF
TRBD1,few,TRBJ1-1,TRBV6-5,TGTGCCAGCAGTTACGACAGGGCGCTGAACACTGAAGCTTTCTTT,CASSYDRALNTEAFF
TRBD2,NA,TRBJ2-2,TRBV2,TGTGCCAGCAGTGAGATTAGCGGGATGACCGGGGAGCTGTTTTTT,CASSEISGMTGELFF
NA,NA,TRBJ1-2,TRBV28,TGTGCCAGCAGCGACAGGTCTAACTATGGCTACACCTTC,CASSDRSNYGYTF
NA,NA,TRBJ1-1,TRBV28,TGTGCCAGCAGCGGCTCGCAGGGCGCAGGCACTGAAGCTTTCTTT,CASSGSQGAGTEAFF
NA,few,TRBJ2-7,TRBV18,TGTGCCAGCTCACCGTGGGGGGAAACCTACGAGCAGTACTTC,CASSPWGETYEQYF
TRBD1,NA,TRBJ1-6,TRBV4-1,TGCGCCAGCAGCCTGCTCGGGACAGGGGATAATTCACCCCTCCACTTT,CASSLLGTGDNSPLHF
TRBD1,NA,TRBJ1-5,TRBV15,TGTGCCACCAGCCCGACAGGGTACCAGCCCCAGCATTTT,CATSPTGYQPQHF
NA,NA,TRBJ2-2,TRBV28,TGTGCCAGCAGTTTAGGCAGGGCCACCGGGGAGCTGTTTTTT,CASSLGRATGELFF
TRBD1,NA,TRBJ2-3,TRBV6-6,TGTGCCAGCAGCTCCTTACAGGGGGTGCCCACAGATACGCAGTATTTT,CASSSLQGVPTDTQYF
TRBD1,NA,TRBJ1-4,TRBV10-3,TGTGCCATCAGAGGGACAGACACTAATGAAAAACTGTTTTTT,CAIRGTDTNEKLFF
NA,NA,TRBJ2-3,TRBV18,TGTGCCAGCTCACGAGATAGCGGACTCACAGATACGCAGTATTTT,CASSRDSGLTDTQYF
TRBD1,NA,TRBJ1-2,TRBV7-8,TGTGCCAGCAGCGCTGACAGGGAGGTTAGGGGCTACACCTTC,CASSADREVRGYTF
TRBD2,NA,TRBJ2-1,TRBV5-6,TGTGCCAGCAGCTTGGGTTCTCTAGGACTAGACCACAATGAGCAGTTCTTC,CASSLGSLGLDHNEQFF
NA,NA,TRBJ2-7,TRBV18,TGTGCCAGCTCACCGCGTCACGGGGACGAGCAGTACTTC,CASSPRHGDEQYF
NA,NA,TRBJ1-6,TRBV4-2,TGTGCCAGCAGCCAAGGCCTAACGCAGGAATTGCGATCACCCCTCCACTTT,CASSQGLTQELRSPLHF
TRBD1,NA,TRBJ1-2,TRBV18,TGTGCCAGCTCACCATCCGGGACAGGGGTTAACTATGGCTACACCTTC,CASSPSGTGVNYGYTF
NA,NA,TRBJ1-4,TRBV2,TGTGCCAGCAGTGAATTAAGGGCAGGACAAGAAAAACTGTTTTTT,CASSELRAGQEKLFF
NA,NA,TRBJ1-1,TRBV19,TGTGCCAGTAGTCAACAATCGAACACTGAAGCTTTCTTT,CASSQQSNTEAFF
TRBD1,few,TRBJ1-1,TRBV25-1,TGTGCCAGCAGTGGGGACAGTTCTAGGGCTGAAGCTTTCTTT,CASSGDSSRAEAFF
NA,NA,TRBJ1-2,TRBV28,TGTGCCAGCAGACGCGGACAATGGATGAACTATGGCTACACCTTC,CASRRGQWMNYGYTF
NA,NA,TRBJ1-1,TRBV5-1,TGCGCCAGCAGCTTGGGGCCGGGCACTGAAGCTTTCTTT,CASSLGPGTEAFF
TRBD1,NA,TRBJ2-7,TRBV29-1,TGCAGCGTTGATGCGCCGGGACAGGGGTTCTACGAGCAGTACTTC,CSVDAPGQGFYEQYF
TRBD1,NA,TRBJ1-4,TRBV19,TGTGCCAGTAGAAGCGGACAGGCTAATGAAAAACTGTTTTTT,CASRSGQANEKLFF
TRBD1,NA,TRBJ1-1,TRBV28,TGTGCCAGCACCCTATTGGAGACAGGGATCCTGAACACTGAAGCTTTCTTT,CASTLLETGILNTEAFF
NA,NA,TRBJ1-5,TRBV28,TGTGCCAGCAGTCTTGACCCGGGGAGTCAGCCCCAGCATTTT,CASSLDPGSQPQHF
NA,NA,TRBJ2-7,TRBV12-3/TRBV12-4,TGTGCCAGCAGTCCCTCAGGCTACGAGCAGTACTTC,CASSPSGYEQYF